This record looks at one TCR beta chain sequence and its context. This clone's antigen is unknown. Base qualities are not at hand, and no much larger clone is one base apart. The sample originates from a study of shared clonotypes between healthy human individuals (dated by TCRdb to about 2020). About the investigation overall: The cohort comprised a couple of women and three men aged 18 to 49 years. Different laboratories and diverse techniques were used to prepare libraries and sequence TCR repertoires, to increase sequencing depth and limit assay-specific biases. Per donor, leukapheresis produced somewhere between about 0.94 and 9 billion PBMCs. Blood TCR repertoires of four to six healthy adults were deeply sequenced to estimate repertoire size and the extent of clonotype sharing between individuals. For each donor, CD4 naive and CD4 memory were each run on three plates, CD8 naive on two plates, and CD8 memory on one plate.

Study-wide conclusions, independent of this receptor: When a handful of donors were compared, the shared fraction of clonotypes was around 5% for naive CD4, around 4% for naive CD8, roughly 2.5% for memory CD4, and around 0.37% for memory CD8. Rarefaction of sorted-subset datasets indicated incomplete sequencing despite the large sequencing depth. Because the study included only a small number of donors, the genetic and exposure-history diversity represented was limited. Estimated clonotype richness was generally larger for naive than for memory subsets. Pairwise subsampling led to the expectation that sequencing depth would affect the degree of clonotype sharing among donors. Sampling was restricted to blood, and TCR repertoires in tissue are likely to differ from TCR repertoires in blood. Clonotypes shared by all four sorted-subset donors showed higher generation probabilities than non-shared clonotypes.

CDR1 and CDR2 are read off the germline V gene as KGHSH and LQKENI. Relative to germline, V is 4 bases shorter and J is 1 base shorter, with 8 bases between their ends. From its cysteine to its phenylalanine, the CDR3 spans 14 amino acids. CDR3 DNA is the only sequence kept; it has 42 bases, read in frame from the first base. Healthy HIV-negative adults with no recently reported acute infections or vaccinations were included as donors. Every donor was a Caucasian adult living in Nashville, Tennessee, USA. CD4+ T cells were enriched through magnetic negative selection, after which naive cells were positively selected on CD45RA and the remaining negative fraction served as the memory subset. Blood was obtained by leukapheresis, after which PBMCs were separated by Ficoll-Histopaque density gradient centrifugation and cryopreserved in liquid nitrogen vapor phase. Analytical flow cytometry was used to check the purity and quantity of every magnetically sorted T cell population. Genomic DNA was isolated from every sorted fraction and measured by UV absorbance on a Nanodrop 2000c.

Using the deep immunoSEQ assay, TCR CDR3 regions were amplified from genomic DNA by multiplex PCR. For each cell subset, the extracted genomic DNA was distributed evenly across all wells of several immunoSEQ 96-well plates, and each plate served as one replicate. For sorted subsets, each replicate PCR was loaded with 200 ng genomic DNA, equivalent to some 27,000 T cell genomes. Purified libraries were quantified with a Qubit 3.0 fluorometer, sized on a Bioanalyzer 2100, and re-quantified with the KAPA Library Quantification kit. Each immunoSEQ 96-well plate was sequenced on its own single-read 150-cycle Illumina NextSeq 550 flow cell. The original pipeline was this. Because the immunoSEQ output held only junctional sequences and lacked quality scores, the filtering could not match the filtering applied to full-length reads. Sequences were annotated with PyIR, a Python wrapper for IgBLAST v1.9, and V/J genes and CDR3 were assigned using IMGT germline references. Reads were filtered out if the reads had weak V/J assignments (E-value above 1e-6), no CDR3, stop codons, out-of-frame junctions, or ambiguous translated residues. V3J clonotypes were defined as sequences sharing the same inferred V gene, J gene, and CDR3 amino acid sequence. The percentage overlap between two repertoires was calculated by dividing the number of shared unique clonotypes by the size of the smaller repertoire. Richness of each repertoire was evaluated using RTK rarefaction, the Chao1 estimator, and Recon v2.1 estimates of unobserved clonotypes. For all TCRbeta clonotypes obtained by the gDNA method from several donors, generation probabilities were computed with OLGA. TCRdb obtained this table from immuneACCESS and retained in-frame rearrangements with V and J assigned. These tables miss some clones; where compared with another copy, unresolved V genes account for less than half of the shortfall, and the remainder is unexplained. V and J calls plus clone size are reproduced from that table; the DNA served to infer D and trimming. This sample comprises 1.6 million or so clones, approximately 98.5% of them detected only once. The ten largest clonotypes hold over 0.3% of the sample.

The material sequenced was naive CD4+ T cells sorted from blood. This specimen's cell subset or site label, per the study, means: CD45RA+ positively selected. The sequence came from a man under 40 in good health. The chain employs TRBV18 and TRBJ2-1, with the D gene too uncertain to name. In nucleotide form, the sequence is TGTGCCAGCTCACTCACATTTTCCTACAATGAGCAGTTCTTC. Translated, this is CASSLTFSYNEQFF.